The present entry profiles one T cell receptor beta chain with its context. Its antigen is currently unknown. Deletions cut 10 bases from V and 5 bases from J, with 18 bases between. The CDR3 consists of 14 residues. The V gene's germline CDR1 is ENHRY and CDR2 SYGVKD. The data belong to a study of cytomegalovirus exposure and HLA in healthy donors. Study observations and caveats: Confirmation was obtained in vitro that three CMV-associated chains are specific for CMV antigens. Across HLA loci, a later analysis found differing TCR association rates, with DRB1 most and HLA-C fewest.

Amplification used 60 Vbeta primers and 13 Jbeta primers. TCRdb's copy holds only in-frame clones and misses some; the assay was immunoSEQ multiplex PCR. The repertoire has around 59,000 clones, around 83% of them found once; the top ten carry under 2%. The material sequenced was PBMCs. The TCR originated in a human donor in good health. The chain couples TRBV10-3 to TRBJ2-1, with D possibly matching TRBD2 (6 bases). The CDR3 here is CATTRPGENNEQFF. CDR3 nucleotide sequence: TGTGCCACGACCCGGCCGGGGGAGAACAATGAGCAGTTCTTC.